Shown below are 28 T cell receptor beta chains from a single sample sequenced in a study of molecular identifiers for immune sequencing clone quantification. TCRdb called the PCR reads again in MiXCR, with one record for every CDR3 protein. This repertoire shows approximately 680,000 distinct CDR3 sequences, roughly 23% found once; its top ten account for about 0.81%. Sequenced: naive CD8+ T cells from blood, with Jurkat cell RNA spiked in. The sample's subset: FACS-sorted CD8+CD4-CCR7+CD45RA+ naive T cells. The receptors stem from a human donor in good health. Some libraries in this study had Jurkat cell RNA spiked in.

V is TRBV9 and J is TRBJ2-7; D tentatively reads TRBD1 or TRBD2 (6 bases each). CDR1 is SGDLS and CDR2 is YYNGEE in the germline V gene. Between the trimmed V and J ends, which lost 4 bases and 5 bases, there was a span of 22 bases. This CDR3 spans 16 amino acids. The CDR3 nucleotides read TGTGCCAGCAGCCCCGGTTCAGGGGAGGTTCGAGACGAGCAGTACTTC. It is translated as CASSPGSGEVRDEQYF.

The chain carries TRBV4-2 and TRBJ2-1, with TRBD1 as a possible D gene (5 bases). The CDR3 is 14 amino acids. From germline, CDR1 is LGHNA and CDR2 YNFKEQ. V was cut by 3 bases and J by 4 bases, with 10 bases left in between. The chain's CDR3 is CASSHLTAYNEQFF. In DNA, the CDR3 is TGTGCCAGCAGCCACCTGACAGCATACAATGAGCAGTTCTTC.

The chain joins TRBV9 to TRBJ1-4; D is uncertain. V lost 3 bases and J 7 bases, leaving 10 bases between the germline ends. The CDR3 length is 13 residues. From germline, CDR1 is SGDLS and CDR2 YYNGEE. CDR3 in DNA: TGTGCCAGCAGCGCAAAGGGAGGTGAAAAACTGTTTTTT. Translating it yields CASSAKGGEKLFF.

This sequence joins TRBV6-2 or TRBV6-3 and TRBJ2-7; D tentatively reads TRBD1 or TRBD2 (5 bases each). With 2 bases removed from V and 2 bases from J, the gap between germline ends came to 19 bases. In germline, CDR1 is MNHEY, CDR2 SVGEGT. This CDR3 region has 17 residues. The CDR3 loop reads CASSYVWDPAGTYEQYF. CDR3 coding DNA: TGTGCCAGCAGTTACGTATGGGACCCCGCGGGCACCTACGAGCAGTACTTC.

Regarding this clonotype: This could be a read error, since a much larger clone is one nucleotide away. The CDR3 loop reads CRPTGIGASYEQYF. The CDR3 coding sequence is TGCAGGCCAACCGGGATAGGAGCTTCCTACGAGCAGTACTTC. This chain links TRBV20-1 with TRBJ2-7; weak D call: TRBD2 (5 bases). This CDR3 has 14 residues. Germline CDR1 and CDR2: DFQATT and SNEGSKA (reference sequence).

The gene calls are TRBV13 and TRBJ2-7, with TRBD1 matching 8 bases. CDR3 length: 14 residues. Losses at the gene ends were 10 bases for V and 6 bases for J; bases not matched to a gene: 14. The germline V gene encodes CDR1 PRHDT and CDR2 FYEKMQ (reference sequence). DNA for the CDR3: TGTGCCACCGCAATCGGGACAGGCCTTCGCGAGCAGTACTTC. This sequence encodes CATAIGTGLREQYF.

The rearrangement links TRBV6-2 or TRBV6-3 to TRBJ2-7; D might be TRBD2 (6 bases). The germline gives CDR1 MNHEY, CDR2 SVGEGT. The CDR3 consists of 15 residues. The V and J ends lost 0 bases and 7 bases respectively, with 16 bases between them. CDR3 sequence: CASSYSTEGTQEQYF. CDR3 DNA: TGTGCCAGCAGTTACTCGACGGAGGGGACCCAAGAGCAGTACTTC.

The chain links TRBV19 to TRBJ1-2; possible D gene TRBD1, 5 bases. Germline assignment: CDR1 LNHDA and CDR2 SQIVND (reference sequence). CDR3 size: 12 residues. V was clipped by 7 bases and J by 4 bases, with 10 bases between them. The CDR3 DNA follows: TGTGCCAGTATGGGGGGGGTCTATGGCTACACCTTC. This sequence encodes CASMGGVYGYTF.

This clonotype was found a few times. The genes are TRBV24-1 and TRBJ2-1; D is undetermined. There are 13 residues in the CDR3. Germline CDR1 and CDR2: KGHDR and SFDVKD. Trimming removed 6 bases from V and 4 bases from J, with 9 bases in between. In DNA form, the CDR3 reads TGTGCCACCAGTACGACACGTTACAATGAGCAGTTCTTC. It specifies CATSTTRYNEQFF.

The J gene is TRBJ2-3, the V gene TRBV13; D gene unclear. Trimming stripped 3 bases from V and 7 bases from J, with 20 bases between. CDR1 PRHDT and CDR2 FYEKMQ come from the germline V gene (reference sequence). The CDR3 runs 16 residues. CDR3 loop: CASSLAGDGPINTQYF. The CDR3 DNA follows: TGTGCCAGCAGCTTGGCCGGCGATGGACCTATTAATACGCAGTATTTT.

Details on this clonotype: A read error is possible here, since a much larger clone lies one base away. The chain is built from TRBV7-9 and TRBJ1-1, with TRBD1 identical over 7 bases. V shed 5 bases and J 4 bases; nucleotides not matched to a gene: 7. Germline assignment: CDR1 SEHNR and CDR2 FQNEAQ (reference sequence). The CDR3 is made up of 14 amino acids. The chain's CDR3 is CASSPVQGSTEAFF. DNA of the CDR3: TGTGCCAGCAGCCCAGTACAGGGGAGCACTGAAGCTTTCTTT.

In the case of this clonotype: This may be a read error, as it is one base from a much larger clone. The rearrangement joins TRBV14 to TRBJ1-2; no clear D. V lost 5 bases and J 6 bases, leaving 19 bases between the germline ends. Per the germline V gene, CDR1 is SGHDN and CDR2 is FVKESK. The CDR3 is 15 amino acids. Here the CDR3 reads CASSLTVTEDHGYTF. CDR3 DNA: TGTGCCAGCAGCTTAACCGTGACGGAGGATCATGGCTACACCTTC.

This clonotype was detected many times. The V and J genes are TRBV7-3 and TRBJ2-1, with a possible D match to TRBD1 (6 bases). The CDR3 is made up of 14 amino acids. V lost 5 bases and J lost 7, with 15 bases in between. Germline V CDR1 and CDR2: SGHTA, FQGTGA. CDR3 residues: CASSLTGIENEQFF. The DNA for the CDR3 is TGTGCCAGCAGCCTCACAGGGATAGAGAATGAGCAGTTCTTC.

A few counts support this clonotype. DNA of the CDR3: TGTGCCAGCAGTGAATTTGGGCACTACGAGCAGTACTTC. Amino acids: CASSEFGHYEQYF. The chain carries TRBV25-1 and TRBJ2-7; D remains ambiguous. CDR1 MGHDK and CDR2 SYGVNS come from the germline V gene. Between the trimmed V and J ends, which lost 1 base and 3 bases, there was a span of 7 bases. The CDR3 length is 13 residues.

Concerning this clonotype: A read error may produce the germline difference seen at one junction end. The CDR3: CASSHPRVADPQYF. The CDR3 DNA is TGTGCCAGCAGCCACCCCAGGGTTGCAGATCCGCAGTATTTT. The chain links TRBV14 to TRBJ2-3; weak D call: TRBD1 (5 bases). CDR1 and CDR2 (germline): SGHDN, FVKESK. This CDR3 region has 14 residues.

At least ten counts were recorded for this clonotype. The chain joins TRBV28 to TRBJ2-3, with 13 nucleotides matching TRBD2. Trimming cost V 6 bases and J 4 bases; bases outside gene matches: 4. Germline V lookup: CDR1 MDHEN, CDR2 SYDVKM. The CDR3 spans 15 residues. The CDR3: CASSLTSGGADTQYF. The CDR3 nucleotides are TGTGCCAGCAGCTTAACTAGCGGGGGGGCAGATACGCAGTATTTT.

This clonotype was found a few times. The rearrangement uses TRBV20-1 and TRBJ2-1, with 8 bases identical to TRBD2. V lost 6 bases and J lost 4; bases outside the gene matches: 8. This CDR3 is built from 14 residues. Germline V gives CDR1 DFQATT, CDR2 SNEGSKA (reference sequence). The DNA of the CDR3 is TGCAGTGCCCCGGGGATAGCGGGATACAATGAGCAGTTCTTC. Its translation: CSAPGIAGYNEQFF.

This clonotype has more than one count but fewer than ten. A much larger clone is a single base away; this may be a read error. The chain is built from TRBV7-9 and TRBJ1-1; no clear D gene. This CDR3 has 11 residues. Germline CDR1 is SEHNR and CDR2 is FQNEAQ (reference sequence). The CDR3 is CASGFEGVAFF. CDR3 nucleotides: TGTGCCAGCGGCTTTGAAGGAGTGGCTTTCTTT. The full variable domain, rest sourced from reference TRBV7-9 and TRBJ1-1, is DTGVSQNPRHKITKRGQNVTFRCDPISEHNRLYWYRQTLGQGPEFLTYFQNEAQLEKSRLLSDRFSAERPKGSFSTLEIQRTEQGDSAMYLCASGFEGVAFFGQGTRLTVV.

About this clonotype: Here the CDR3 omits its conserved ending phenylalanine or tryptophan, so a read error is the likely source. V is TRBV9 and J is TRBJ2-5; 7 bases align to TRBD1. CDR3 length equals 17 residues. Losses at the gene ends were 0 bases for V and 2 bases for J; bases not matched to a gene: 10. CDR1 is SGDLS, CDR2 YYNGEE, per germline. The CDR3 sequence is CASSVAAGGSLQETQYL. In DNA, the CDR3 is TGTGCCAGCAGCGTAGCGGCAGGGGGAAGTTTACAAGAGACCCAGTACCTC.

This chain uses TRBV12-3 or TRBV12-4 with TRBJ2-5, with D possibly matching TRBD1 (5 bases). The CDR3 contains 15 residues. V shed 2 bases and J shed 0 bases, with 10 bases lying between them. The CDR3 DNA follows: TGTGCCAGCAGTTTATCTGGCAGGGACCAAGAGACCCAGTACTTC. Translated: CASSLSGRDQETQYF.

This clonotype has only a few counts. The chain carries TRBV5-4 and TRBJ1-4; 8 bases are shared with TRBD1. The V and J ends lost 4 bases and 11 bases, in that order; junction bases with no gene match: 4. Germline loops: CDR1 SGHNT, CDR2 YYREEE (reference sequence). The length of the CDR3 is 12 residues. In DNA, the CDR3 is TGTGCCAGCAGCGGGACAGGTGGGAAACTGTTTTTT. As protein: CASSGTGGKLFF.

This clonotype was detected only a few times. The CDR3 loop is CASSQGFEYEQYF. The CDR3 bases are TGCGCCAGCAGCCAAGGTTTCGAATACGAGCAGTACTTC. This chain uses TRBV4-3 with TRBJ2-7, with D unclear. Trimming removed 1 base at V and 4 bases at J, with 8 bases between. The CDR3 is 13 amino acids. Germline CDR1 LGHNA, CDR2 YSLEER.

This clonotype was counted a few times. The chain recombines TRBV3-2 with TRBJ1-2; the D segment call TRBD1 is taken from the table without a DNA check. TRBV3-2 is listed as a pseudogene. CDR3 length equals 15 residues. The CDR3 nucleotides are TGTGCCAGCAGCCAAGATTTATCGCAGGGCTATGGCTACACCTTC. Translation gives CASSQDLSQGYGYTF.

This clonotype was counted only a few times. The CDR3 spells CASSQEVGVHEQYF. The CDR3 DNA is TGCGCCAGCAGCCAAGAAGTCGGGGTGCACGAGCAGTACTTC. The chain has TRBV4-3 and TRBJ2-7, with a weak D call TRBD2 (5 bases). The CDR3 spans 14 residues. The ends were cut back, 0 bases at V and 5 bases at J, with 11 bases in the middle. Germline assignment: CDR1 LGHNA and CDR2 YSLEER.

The chain is built from TRBV3-1 and TRBJ1-4, with a tentative D call TRBD1 (6 bases). The CDR3 is 17 residues long. The V end was cut by 4 bases, the J end by 3 bases, with 18 bases between. Germline CDR1 reads LGHDT; CDR2 reads YNNKEL (reference sequence). The CDR3 is CASSPDLWDTPNEKLFF. CDR3 nucleotide sequence: TGTGCCAGCAGCCCCGACCTCTGGGACACACCTAATGAAAAACTGTTTTTT.

The sample holds a few counts of this clonotype. The chain is built from TRBV7-2 and TRBJ1-6, with 10 bases fitting TRBD1. This CDR3 comprises 23 residues. Germline CDR1 SGHTA, CDR2 FQGNSA. With V trimmed by 4 bases and J by 5 bases, 26 bases remained unmatched. The CDR3 DNA reads as TGTGCCAGCAGCTCACACAAGGGGGACAGGGGAATCTTTAGGACAGACGATAATTCACCCCTCCACTTT. Translation gives CASSSHKGDRGIFRTDDNSPLHF.

This sequence joins TRBV29-1 and TRBJ2-4; 12 bases fit TRBD1. Germline V gene sequence: CDR1 SQVTM, CDR2 ANQGSEA. After removal of 7 bases from V and 0 bases from J, the junction contained 16 bases not matched to a gene. The CDR3 totals 19 residues. The CDR3 reads CSALREGQGAFEAKNIQYF. CDR3 DNA: TGCAGCGCCCTCCGGGAGGGACAGGGGGCATTCGAAGCCAAAAACATTCAGTACTTC.

This clonotype occurred many times. This chain uses TRBV4-3 with TRBJ2-7, with D possibly matching TRBD1 (8 bases). There are 17 residues in the CDR3. The V gene's germline CDR1 is LGHNA and CDR2 YSLEER. V lost 1 base to trimming and J lost 4 bases, with 20 bases between them. The chain's CDR3 is CASSQGQGSASGYEQYF. The CDR3 region has the DNA TGCGCCAGCAGCCAAGGACAGGGGTCCGCTAGCGGATACGAGCAGTACTTC.